The 7 T cell receptor beta chains below come from one sample, sequenced in a study of spatial heterogeneity in lung cancer. Each CDR3 protein gets one entry after TCRdb re-called the 5' RACE reads with MiXCR. This table holds under 11,000 distinct CDR3 sequences, roughly 12% found once. Antigen specificity for these receptors is unknown. Study-level results: The number of expanded tumor alpha and beta chains correlated with mutation number.

The time point here: sample taken at primary tumor resection. The source was lung tumor tissue, collected at surgery. Every receptor here comes from a female donor with early-stage non-small cell lung cancer.

The gene calls are TRBV27 and TRBJ2-1; possibly TRBD2 for D (6 bases). The CDR3 is made up of 18 amino acids. Trimming stripped 6 bases from V and 1 base from J, with 22 bases between. Germline V lookup: CDR1 MNHEY, CDR2 SMNVEV (reference sequence). CDR3 sequence reads: CASRQPGLHTTSYNEQFF. DNA for the CDR3: TGTGCCAGCAGACAACCGGGACTTCATACCACTTCCTACAATGAGCAGTTCTTC.

This clonotype was recorded many times. This chain connects TRBV28 to TRBJ2-7; tentatively, D is TRBD1 or TRBD2 (5 bases each). The germline V gene has CDR1 MDHEN and CDR2 SYDVKM. The V gene lost 6 bases and the J gene lost 7 bases, with 16 bases spanning the gap. This CDR3 has 13 residues. The CDR3 is CASSPPSEGEQYF. The CDR3 region has the DNA TGTGCCAGCAGCCCCCCAAGTGAGGGGGAGCAGTACTTC.

There are a few counts of this clonotype. The chain uses TRBV4-1 and TRBJ2-2; D is ambiguous. The CDR3 is made up of 15 amino acids. V was shortened by 1 base and J by 3 bases, with 9 bases between the two germline ends. The germline CDR1 and CDR2 sequences are MGHRA and YSYEKL. For the CDR3, the DNA is TGCGCCAGCAGCCAAGCCCACACTTACACCGGGGAGCTGTTTTTT. Its translation is CASSQAHTYTGELFF.

The V gene is TRBV28, the J gene TRBJ2-7, with D possibly being TRBD1 (6 bases). This CDR3 has 12 amino acids. Germline V lookup: CDR1 MDHEN, CDR2 SYDVKM. V shed 7 bases and J shed 3 bases, with 10 bases lying between them. The CDR3: CASTVQGYEQYF. CDR3 in DNA: TGTGCCAGCACCGTACAGGGCTACGAGCAGTACTTC.

Turning to this clonotype: A much more abundant neighbour one base away suggests this may be a read error. The J gene is TRBJ2-5, the V gene TRBV20-1; D remains ambiguous. Trimming left V 1 base short and J 4 bases short, with 25 bases between. CDR1 and CDR2 from the germline V gene are DFQATT and SNEGSKA (reference sequence). This CDR3 spans 18 amino acids. In DNA, the CDR3 is TGCAGTGCTAGAGGGGGTCCTTGCGGTGGTTTATTGGGAGAGACCCAGTACTTC. Translated: CSARGGPCGGLLGETQYF.

This clonotype was found many times. The V call is TRBV2, the J call TRBJ2-7, with 13 bases that match TRBD2. This CDR3 spans 15 amino acids. From germline, CDR1 is SNHLY and CDR2 FYNNEI. With V trimmed by 6 bases and J by 5 bases, 7 bases remained unmatched. CDR3 region: CASRWGTSGNNEQYF. The CDR3 nucleotides are TGTGCCAGCAGATGGGGGACTAGCGGGAATAACGAGCAGTACTTC.

This clonotype came up a few times. The chain joins TRBV5-1 to TRBJ2-7; D not certain. Germline-derived CDR1 and CDR2 are SGHRS and YFSETQ. Trimming pared 0 bases from V and 2 bases from J, leaving 15 bases between. The CDR3 contains 16 residues. CDR3 sequence: CASSLVVTASPYEQYF. The CDR3 DNA follows: TGCGCCAGCAGCTTGGTGGTTACAGCCTCGCCCTACGAGCAGTACTTC. Filled out from reference TRBV5-1 and TRBJ2-7, the complete variable domain reads KAGVTQTPRYLIKTRGQQVTLSCSPISGHRSVSWYQQTPGQGLQFLFEYFSETQRNKGNFPGRFSGRQFSNSRSEMNVSTLELGDSALYLCASSLVVTASPYEQYFGPGTRLTVT.